These T cell receptor beta chains were read from a single sample in a study of Tregs in tolerant kidney transplant recipients. Assay used: immunoSEQ multiplex PCR; TCRdb lists only in-frame clones, some missing. The sample holds about 110,000 clones, 85% to 90% seen once. This specimen was CD4+ T cells from blood, taken before the transplant. These TCRs come from a human donor who received a combined kidney and bone marrow transplant. Each CDR3 is given with its conserved first and last residue.

j_gene,v_gene,CDR3aa
TRBJ2-1,TRBV7-2,CASSLELTSGNEQFF
TRBJ2-7,TRBV6-5,CASNPDRPVYEQYF
TRBJ2-3,TRBV5-1,CASSSRAGATDTQYF
TRBJ2-7,TRBV19,CASSIGGQGPSYEQYF
TRBJ2-1,TRBV5-1,CASSFGGGAGHEQFF
TRBJ1-4,TRBV5-1,CASSLDASVNEKLFF
TRBJ1-4,TRBV27,CASSLSLVGLGRQGITNEKLFF
TRBJ1-2,TRBV18,CASSPAGGGDYGYTF
TRBJ2-7,TRBV2,CASSEVIPSSSGGSYEQYF
TRBJ2-5,TRBV5-1,CARGGSSGAIETQYF
TRBJ1-5,TRBV6-6,CASSDPGEGNQPQHF
TRBJ2-7,TRBV5-6,CASSLAGQGTRYEQYF
TRBJ1-2,TRBV10-3,CASYRVNYGYTF
TRBJ1-5,TRBV27,CASSLEGQSNQPQHF
TRBJ2-1,TRBV19,CATKYNEQFF
TRBJ1-2,TRBV30,CAWTQGAGYGYTF
TRBJ2-7,TRBV5-1,CASSPREGDEQYF
TRBJ2-2,TRBV5-1,CASSSGQGDTGELFF
TRBJ2-3,TRBV2,CASTAGEGDTQYF
TRBJ2-2,TRBV5-1,CASSLYGASGPTGELFF
TRBJ2-5,TRBV4-1,CASSQVVSAGIDGETQYF
TRBJ2-5,TRBV28,CASISRRSLALKETQYF
TRBJ2-3,TRBV6-4,CASSDSMGSRYF
TRBJ2-5,TRBV27,CASSLGAAGAYQETQYF
TRBJ1-5,TRBV19,CASSIRGPSNQPQHF
TRBJ2-3,TRBV30,CAWSLTRTSGRTDTQYF
TRBJ2-7,TRBV18,CASSPGTTLYEQYF
TRBJ2-3,TRBV6-1,CASSEASGTDTQYF
TRBJ1-1,TRBV11-2,CASSLLQVRNTEAFF
TRBJ2-2,TRBV9,CASSVEGSVGTGELFF
TRBJ1-6,TRBV5-6,CASSLSDRWSPLHF
TRBJ1-5,TRBV18,CASSPTGGREPQHF
TRBJ2-7,TRBV5-1,CASSLARTSDTPYEQYF
TRBJ2-7,TRBV6-5,CASSYRGTGNYEQYF
TRBJ1-4,TRBV5-1,CASSPRGDSNEKLFF
TRBJ2-7,TRBV28,CASSVTSGSSYEQYF
TRBJ2-4,TRBV27,CASSFTRESLAKNIQYF
TRBJ2-6,TRBV7-6,CASSPGVGANVLTF
TRBJ1-6,TRBV7-2,CASSLDLNYESSYNSPLHF
TRBJ2-3,TRBV4-1,CASSQTGTGLWDTQYF
TRBJ2-7,TRBV14,CASSRHTAYEQYF